This record covers a single TCR beta chain. CDR1 GTSNPN and CDR2 SVGIG come from the germline V gene (reference sequence). The CDR3 covers 15 residues. V was clipped by 3 bases and J by 4 bases, with 13 bases between them. The sample originates from a study of blood T cell repertoires in COVID-19. For the study at large: COVID-19 samples, acute and convalescent, were from the United States, Italy and Spain.

In the authors' methods: Amplifying reference gene primers gave estimates of nucleated cell counts. The method was immunoSEQ multiplex PCR; TCRdb's version includes in-frame clones alone and lacks a portion of them. V, J and clone size reflect that table, while D and trimming were determined from the DNA. The table includes roughly 240,000 clones, 70% to 90% detected once. The sample comprised peripheral blood. The receptor was isolated from a young man with active or convalescent COVID-19. The V and J genes are TRBV30 and TRBJ2-6; D ambiguous. CDR3 DNA sequence: TGTGCCTGGAGGGGCAAAACTTCCGGGGCCAACGTCCTGACTTTC. This encodes CAWRGKTSGANVLTF.